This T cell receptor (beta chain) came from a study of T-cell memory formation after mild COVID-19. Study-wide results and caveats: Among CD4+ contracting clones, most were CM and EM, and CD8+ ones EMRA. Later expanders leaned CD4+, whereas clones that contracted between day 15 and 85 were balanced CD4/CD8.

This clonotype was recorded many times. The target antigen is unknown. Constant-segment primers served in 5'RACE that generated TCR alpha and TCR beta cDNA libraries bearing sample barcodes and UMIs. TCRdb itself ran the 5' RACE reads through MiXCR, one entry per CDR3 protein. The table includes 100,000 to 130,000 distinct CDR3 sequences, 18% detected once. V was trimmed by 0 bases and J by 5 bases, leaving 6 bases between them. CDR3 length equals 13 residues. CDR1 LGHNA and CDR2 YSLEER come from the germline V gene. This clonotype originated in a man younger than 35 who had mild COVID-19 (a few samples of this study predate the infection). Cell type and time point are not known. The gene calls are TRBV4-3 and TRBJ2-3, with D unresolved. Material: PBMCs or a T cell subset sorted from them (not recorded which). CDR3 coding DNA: TGCGCCAGCAGCCAAGATCGGAGAGATACGCAGTATTTT. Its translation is CASSQDRRDTQYF.